A selection of T cell receptor beta chains follows, all from one sample in a study of blood T cells in healthy people across ages. TCRdb used MiXCR to reprocess the 5' RACE reads, holding one entry per CDR3 protein. The sample contains 1 million or so distinct CDR3 sequences, 40% to 50% of which appear only once. Material for sequencing was blood. The receptors come from a woman aged 55-69 years in good health. CDR3s leave out the opening cysteine and the closing phenylalanine or tryptophan. A D gene is named only where the DNA matches it firmly.

J: TRBJ2-5; D: -; V: TRBV6-5; CDR3: ASSTGRVETQY
J: -; D: -; V: TRBV11-2; CDR3: ASSPESGPREQY
J: TRBJ2-1; D: -; V: TRBV6-1; CDR3: ASSEYSRGSYNEQF
J: TRBJ2-1; D: TRBD2; V: TRBV29-1; CDR3: SVGSGRGIEQF
J: TRBJ2-1; D: -; V: TRBV14; CDR3: ASSPFLNGANEQF
J: TRBJ1-5; D: -; V: TRBV6-1; CDR3: ASSEGGNINNQPQH
J: -; D: TRBD2; V: TRBV20-1; CDR3: SAQEGGPGETQY
J: TRBJ1-2; D: -; V: TRBV14; CDR3: ASSQGGYT
J: TRBJ2-1; D: TRBD2; V: TRBV14; CDR3: ASSQNLAGYNEQF
J: TRBJ2-1; D: -; V: TRBV2; CDR3: ASRGFLEYNEQF
J: TRBJ2-1; D: TRBD2; V: TRBV29-1; CDR3: SVDPSGRAKEQF
J: TRBJ2-1; D: TRBD1; V: TRBV6-1; CDR3: ASHGTGNNEQF
J: TRBJ1-1; D: -; V: TRBV7-8; CDR3: ASAPWENQVLINTEAF
J: TRBJ2-3; D: -; V: TRBV5-8; CDR3: AIDNGQTTDTQY
J: TRBJ2-1; D: TRBD1; V: TRBV29-1; CDR3: SVGDREWNEQF
J: TRBJ2-7; D: -; V: TRBV7-9; CDR3: ASSQRGSGMYEQY
J: TRBJ1-1; D: TRBD1; V: TRBV7-9; CDR3: ASSPRGRGPNTEAF
J: TRBJ2-1; D: TRBD2; V: TRBV15; CDR3: ATSRGNPGRDEQF
J: TRBJ1-1; D: -; V: TRBV6-5; CDR3: ASGPFPMNTEAF
J: TRBJ2-7; D: -; V: TRBV7-3; CDR3: ASRGGPLSYEQY
J: TRBJ2-4; D: -; V: TRBV7-8; CDR3: ASSPVGGRVKNIQY
J: TRBJ2-7; D: -; V: TRBV2; CDR3: ASSEAPPSGSRSYEQY
J: TRBJ1-2; D: -; V: TRBV9; CDR3: ASSVEDSGIGRHGYN
J: TRBJ1-2; D: TRBD1; V: TRBV27; CDR3: ASRGPGGNYGYT
J: TRBJ1-2; D: -; V: TRBV10-3; CDR3: AISEISGAYGYT
J: TRBJ1-2; D: TRBD1; V: TRBV7-9; CDR3: ASSPARTGTGWRGYT
J: TRBJ1-5; D: -; V: TRBV7-2; CDR3: ASSLVGSGGNQPQH
J: TRBJ2-1; D: TRBD2; V: TRBV27; CDR3: ASSLEGLAENEQF
J: TRBJ2-1; D: -; V: TRBV27; CDR3: ASSDRVSNEQF
J: TRBJ2-5; D: -; V: TRBV20-1; CDR3: SATRPSHSGETQY
J: TRBJ2-7; D: TRBD1; V: TRBV6-2/TRBV6-3; CDR3: ASSFTLTGQDFYEQY
J: -; D: -; V: TRBV12-3/TRBV12-4; CDR3: ASKSFGTAYYEQY
J: TRBJ2-7; D: TRBD2; V: TRBV7-2; CDR3: ASSLWAGGYEQY
J: TRBJ2-3; D: -; V: TRBV29-1; CDR3: SGNQAEDTQY
J: TRBJ2-1; D: -; V: TRBV24-1; CDR3: ATSDPSASGNEQF
J: TRBJ2-3; D: -; V: TRBV10-3; CDR3: AISELTGSTDTQY
J: TRBJ2-3; D: -; V: TRBV20-1; CDR3: SAGASGTDTQY
J: TRBJ2-6; D: -; V: TRBV15; CDR3: ATSRLGRFSGANVLT
J: TRBJ2-7; D: -; V: TRBV12-3/TRBV12-4; CDR3: ASSLRNAQVPYEQY
J: TRBJ1-4; D: -; V: TRBV27; CDR3: ASSLRGRGEKLF
J: TRBJ1-1; D: -; V: TRBV5-1; CDR3: ASSLEPRNTEAF
J: TRBJ2-1; D: -; V: TRBV2; CDR3: ASSLAFYNEQF
J: TRBJ2-7; D: TRBD1; V: TRBV12-5; CDR3: ASGIQGNEQY
J: TRBJ2-7; D: -; V: TRBV27; CDR3: ASSSVGYNEQY
J: TRBJ1-2; D: -; V: TRBV13; CDR3: ASSLAAGASYGYT
J: TRBJ2-1; D: TRBD1; V: TRBV20-1; CDR3: SARDSDRGSYNEQF
J: TRBJ1-6; D: -; V: TRBV2; CDR3: ASKQLTGSPLH
J: TRBJ2-5; D: -; V: TRBV4-1; CDR3: ASSQGSDDEQY
J: TRBJ2-3; D: -; V: TRBV5-1; CDR3: ASSLAIGDTQY
J: TRBJ2-6; D: -; V: TRBV6-1; CDR3: ASSPVRGRKGANVLT
J: TRBJ2-7; D: -; V: TRBV28; CDR3: ASSLSGIGHYEQY
J: TRBJ1-2; D: -; V: TRBV2; CDR3: ASSEYVPT
J: TRBJ1-1; D: -; V: TRBV7-9; CDR3: ASSLERGMNTEAF